Listed below are T cell receptor beta chains from one sample, sequenced in a study of identical twins. TCRdb passed the 5' RACE reads through MiXCR, listing each CDR3 protein once. In the table there are approximately 470,000 distinct CDR3 sequences, 13% to 15% of which are singletons. These records were also assigned to another study, of yellow fever vaccine responses in identical twins.

The source material was CD4+ T cells sorted from blood. The receptors were sampled from a woman between 18 and 29 years old in good health. Both conserved end residues are part of each CDR3. A D gene is named only where the DNA matches it firmly. Clone size is not always given. Where it is, it says once, few, many or a class for expanded clones.

v_gene	abundance	j_gene	d_gene	CDR3nt	CDR3aa
TRBV29-1	.	TRBJ2-7	TRBD2	TGCAGCGTCGTTGCGGTAGAGCGGGAGTATTACGAGCAGTACTTC	CSVVAVEREYYEQYF
TRBV29-1	.	TRBJ2-1	.	TGCAGCGTTCTACACGGAGCCAATGAGCAGTTCTTC	CSVLHGANEQFF
TRBV19	.	TRBJ2-7	.	TGTGCCAGTAGTATTCGGTATAAGGACGAGCAGTACTTC	CASSIRYKDEQYF
TRBV12-3/TRBV12-4	many	TRBJ2-5	.	TGTGCCAGTGCTGGGGAAGAGACCCAGTACTTC	CASAGEETQYF
TRBV24-1	.	TRBJ2-1	TRBD1	TGTGCCACTGGGACAGGGAAGTCGAATGAGCAGTTCTTC	CATGTGKSNEQFF
TRBV30	.	TRBJ1-1	.	TGTGCCTGGACGCATGGGGGGAAAGGGGACACTGAAGCTTTCTTT	CAWTHGGKGDTEAFF
TRBV29-1	few	TRBJ1-2	.	TGCAGCGTGCCGGGCCCCAACTATGGCTACACCTTC	CSVPGPNYGYTF
TRBV29-1	few	TRBJ2-7	.	TGCAGCGTTCGCGGAAATTTGTTGGCCGAGCAGTACTTC	CSVRGNLLAEQYF
TRBV20-1	few	TRBJ2-5	.	TGCAGTGCTCCTCCTTCTGACGGGGACCAAGAGACCCAGTACTTC	CSAPPSDGDQETQYF
TRBV5-1	few	TRBJ2-5	.	TGCGCCAGCAGCTTCCAGGCCCCGGGAGAGACCCAGTACTTC	CASSFQAPGETQYF
TRBV27	few	TRBJ2-1	.	TGTGCCAGCGCTCGGCTAGCGCCTTACAATGAGCAGTTCTTC	CASARLAPYNEQFF
TRBV29-1	many	TRBJ1-1	.	TGCAGCGTTGAAGTAGGCCGAGATACTGAAGCTTTCTTT	CSVEVGRDTEAFF
TRBV7-9	.	TRBJ2-5	TRBD1	TGTGCCAGCAGCACCTTGGACAGGCAGACCCAGTACTTC	CASSTLDRQTQYF
TRBV11-2	few	TRBJ2-3	TRBD2	TGTGCCAGCAGCCCAATGCCCGGGACTAGCGGGAGGCCCACAGATACGCAGTATTTT	CASSPMPGTSGRPTDTQYF
TRBV28	few	TRBJ2-2	.	TGTGCCAGCAGTTTAATGGGGGGCACCGGGGAGCTGATTTTT	CASSLMGGTGELIF
TRBV27	.	TRBJ2-1	TRBD2	TGTGCCAGCAGTTTAGGGCTAGCGGGAGTTCTGAGCTCCTACAATGAGCAGTTCTTC	CASSLGLAGVLSSYNEQFF
TRBV4-1	few	TRBJ1-1	TRBD1	TGCGCCAGCACCCGTCAGGGGGCCACTGAAGCTTTCTTT	CASTRQGATEAFF
TRBV4-1	few	TRBJ1-2	.	TGCGCCAGCAGCCAAGATAAGTTACAGGGAGTCTATTATGGCTACACCTTC	CASSQDKLQGVYYGYTF
TRBV20-1	.	TRBJ2-7	.	TGCAGTGCTGAGACGGGGGAGGTGGACTACGAGCAGTACTTC	CSAETGEVDYEQYF
TRBV3-1	.	TRBJ2-5	.	TGTGCCAGCAGCCAAGGGTTCTGGGATTCGAAGACCCAGTACTTC	CASSQGFWDSKTQYF
TRBV20-1	.	TRBJ2-5	TRBD1	TGCAGTGCTGAGGACAGGGGAGAGACCCAGTACTTC	CSAEDRGETQYF
TRBV5-1	.	TRBJ1-3	.	TGCGCCAGCAGCCCGGACACGAGCTCTGGAAACACCATATATTTT	CASSPDTSSGNTIYF
TRBV27	few	TRBJ1-2	.	TGTGCCAGCAGTTCCGCCGTAGGTGGCTACACCTTC	CASSSAVGGYTF